The sequence of this TCR beta chain was determined in a study of metastatic and nonmetastatic thyroid tumors (dated by TCRdb to the early 2020s). With respect to the entire study: For patients with malignant and with benign thyroid disease, the researchers compared repertoires between peripheral blood samples and tumor or nodule tissue samples.

No patient had received any treatment before thyroid surgery. The study retrospectively analysed patient clinical samples collected from about 2011 to 2018 using T-cell receptor beta sequencing. Ten or more counts support this clone. The clone's antigen remains unknown. A much larger clone is a single base away; this may be a read error. Other DNA sequences in this specimen translate into the identical CDR3. As encoded in the germline V gene, CDR1 is SGHRS while CDR2 is YFSETQ. Trimming at the junction amounts to 0 bases on V and 3 bases on J, and the germline ends lie 10 bases apart. The CDR3 spans 14 residues, from the cysteine through the phenylalanine. The sequence is cut down to CDR3 DNA, 42 bases in frame from base 1. The library was prepared using PCR. The data were produced on an Illumina HiSeq 4000. High-throughput sequencing was used to profile the TCR beta-chain CDR3 region of every patient. For the original study's pipeline: CDR3 differences across clinicopathological groups were used to build a classifier for discriminating distant-metastatic papillary thyroid cancer patients. The Shannon index was used to measure repertoire diversity, and the Morisita-Horn index was used to measure how similar tumor and blood repertoires were. TCRdb reanalyzed the raw reads on its own, using fastp at Q25 for trimming and MiXCR for clone calling, and kept in-frame beta chains. Clone size and V and J calls follow TCRdb, not the original study. For this sample the table gives approximately 17,000 clones, of which roughly a quarter were detected only once. The ten largest clones take up around 16% of the sample.

What the work shows at the level of the full study, not this receptor alone: In both blood and tumor samples, TCR beta diversity was reported to be significantly higher in malignant tumors than in benign nodules.

Sequenced input: tumor tissue. This receptor chain uses TRBV5-1 and TRBJ2-7; a weak D assignment points to TRBD2 (5 bases agree). This clonotype was sampled from a female donor with papillary thyroid cancer or a benign thyroid nodule (not recorded which). Some clones in this sample may be carry-over from other donors' samples. The bases read TGCGCCAGCAGCTTGGAACCAAGCGGCTACGAGCAGTACTTC. Translated, it gives CASSLEPSGYEQYF.